This T cell receptor (beta chain) appears in the sequencing data of a study of blood T cell repertoires in COVID-19. Profiled with immunoSEQ multiplex PCR; TCRdb holds only in-frame clones, not every one. The sample holds 70,000 to 90,000 clones, about 76% seen once. CDR1 is SGDLS and CDR2 is YYNGEE in the germline V gene. This CDR3 is 15 amino acids long. V lost 4 bases and J 3 bases, leaving 16 bases between the germline ends. The TCR was taken from a human donor in a cohort sampled during active COVID-19. The chain combines TRBV9 with TRBJ2-5; D perhaps matches TRBD2 (6 bases). Sequenced input: peripheral blood. The CDR3 coding sequence is TGTGCCAGCAGCTTTAACGGGGCGGGAAAAGAGACCCAGTACTTC. The encoded protein is CASSFNGAGKETQYF.